The source of this TCR beta chain is a study of cytomegalovirus exposure and HLA in healthy donors. V lost 10 bases to trimming and J lost 3 bases, with 15 bases between them. Germline V gene lookup returns CDR1 ENHRY and CDR2 SYGVKD. The CDR3 has 13 amino acids. PCR amplification relied on 60 Vbeta primers (plus 13 Jbeta primers). As handled by the study authors: An analysis performed later counted roughly 80 million unique TCR beta chains (roughly 10 million of them shared). The table came from immunoSEQ multiplex PCR; TCRdb's copy has only in-frame clones and leaves some out. V and J calls and clone size are those listed in that table; D and trimming were worked out from the DNA. The sample holds 110,000 to 150,000 clones, 76% seen once.

Sequencing input: PBMCs. V gene TRBV10-3 combines with J gene TRBJ1-1; D is ambiguous. The origin of this receptor is a woman between 40 and 55 years old in good health and CMV-seronegative. CDR3: CATQVRRDTEAFF. Here the CDR3 DNA reads TGTGCCACCCAGGTCCGGCGGGACACTGAAGCTTTCTTT.